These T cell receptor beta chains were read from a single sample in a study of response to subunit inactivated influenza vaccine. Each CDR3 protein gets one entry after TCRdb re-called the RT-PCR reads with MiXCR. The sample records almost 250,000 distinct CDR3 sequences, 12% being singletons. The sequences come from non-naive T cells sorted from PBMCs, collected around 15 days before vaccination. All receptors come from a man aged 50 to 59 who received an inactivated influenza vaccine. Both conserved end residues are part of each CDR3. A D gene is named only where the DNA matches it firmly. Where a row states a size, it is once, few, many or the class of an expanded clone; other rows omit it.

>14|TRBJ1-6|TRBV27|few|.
CASSHSGRNSPLHF
TGTGCCAGCAGTCACTCAGGTCGTAATTCACCCCTCCACTTT
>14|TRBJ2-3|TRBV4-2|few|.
CASSHSSSTDTQYF
TGTGCCAGCAGCCACTCCTCTAGCACAGATACGCAGTATTTT
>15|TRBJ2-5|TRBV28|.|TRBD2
CASSFSGALQETQYF
TGTGCCAGCAGTTTTAGCGGGGCCCTTCAAGAGACCCAGTACTTC
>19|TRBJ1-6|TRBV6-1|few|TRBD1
CASSKGTGRPSSYNSPLHF
TGTGCCAGCAGTAAAGGGACAGGACGACCGAGCTCCTATAATTCACCCCTCCACTTT
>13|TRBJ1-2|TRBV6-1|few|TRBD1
CASRKDREYGYTF
TGTGCCAGCAGGAAGGACAGGGAGTATGGCTACACCTTC
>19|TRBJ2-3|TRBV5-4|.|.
CASSLSGGAAHRVTDTQYF
TGTGCCAGCAGCTTGTCAGGGGGGGCCGCACATCGGGTAACAGATACGCAGTATTTT
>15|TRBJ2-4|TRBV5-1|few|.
CASSNGRSGKNIQYF
TGCGCCAGCAGCAATGGCCGATCAGGGAAAAACATTCAGTACTTC
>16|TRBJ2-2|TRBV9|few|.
CASSQRRGGGTGELFF
TGTGCCAGCAGCCAACGAAGAGGAGGAGGGACCGGGGAGCTGTTTTTT
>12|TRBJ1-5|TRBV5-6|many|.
CASSQGNQPQHF
TGTGCCAGCAGCCAGGGCAATCAGCCCCAGCATTTT
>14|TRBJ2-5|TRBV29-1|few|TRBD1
CSVEWSYRGETQYF
TGCAGCGTTGAATGGTCCTACAGGGGAGAGACCCAGTACTTC
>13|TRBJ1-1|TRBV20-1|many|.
CSAREGQNTEAFF
TGCAGTGCTAGAGAAGGACAGAACACTGAAGCTTTCTTT
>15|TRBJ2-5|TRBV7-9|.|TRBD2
CASSPGTSKQETQYF
TGTGCCAGCAGCCCCGGGACTAGCAAACAAGAGACCCAGTACTTC
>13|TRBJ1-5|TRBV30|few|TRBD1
CAWSQGARQPQHF
TGTGCCTGGAGTCAGGGGGCGAGGCAGCCCCAGCATTTT
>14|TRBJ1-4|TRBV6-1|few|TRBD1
CASRPTGRSEKLFF
TGTGCCAGCAGGCCGACAGGGAGGAGTGAAAAACTGTTTTTT
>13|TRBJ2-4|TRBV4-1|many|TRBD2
CASKKAGEAIQYF
TGCGCCAGCAAGAAAGCGGGAGAGGCCATTCAGTACTTC
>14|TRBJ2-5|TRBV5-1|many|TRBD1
CASSPTGSQETQYF
TGCGCCAGCAGCCCGACAGGGTCGCAAGAGACCCAGTACTTC
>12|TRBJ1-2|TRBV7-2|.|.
CASSSLDYGYTF
TGTGCCAGCAGCTCTTTAGACTATGGCTACACCTTC
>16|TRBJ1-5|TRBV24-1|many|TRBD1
CATSDSMTGGNQPQHF
TGTGCCACCAGTGATTCCATGACAGGGGGTAATCAGCCCCAGCATTTT
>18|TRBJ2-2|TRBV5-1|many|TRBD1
CASSPRTGGVPIGGELFF
TGCGCCAGCAGCCCCCGGACAGGGGGCGTTCCTATCGGCGGGGAGCTGTTTTTT
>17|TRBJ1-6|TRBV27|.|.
CASSLKFQSSYNSPLHF
TGTGCCAGCAGTTTGAAATTCCAAAGCTCCTATAATTCACCCCTCCACTTT
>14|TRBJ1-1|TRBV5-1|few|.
CASSPRGGEGKAFF
TGCGCCAGCAGCCCTCGCGGGGGGGAAGGAAAAGCTTTCTTT
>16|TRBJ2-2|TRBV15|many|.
CATSGRRVTNTGELFF
TGTGCCACCAGCGGACGGAGGGTTACGAACACCGGGGAGCTGTTTTTT